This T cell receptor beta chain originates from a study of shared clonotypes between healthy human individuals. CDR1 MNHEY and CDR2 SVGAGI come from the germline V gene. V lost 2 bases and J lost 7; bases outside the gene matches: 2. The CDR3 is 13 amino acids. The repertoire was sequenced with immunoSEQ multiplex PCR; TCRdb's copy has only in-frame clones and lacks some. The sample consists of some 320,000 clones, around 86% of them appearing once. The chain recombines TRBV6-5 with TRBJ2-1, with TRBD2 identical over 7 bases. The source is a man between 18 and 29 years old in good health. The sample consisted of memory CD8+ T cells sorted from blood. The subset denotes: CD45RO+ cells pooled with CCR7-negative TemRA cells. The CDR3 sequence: CASSYGGGNEQFF. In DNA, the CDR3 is TGTGCCAGCAGTTACGGGGGGGGGAATGAGCAGTTCTTC.